The next 15 T cell receptor beta chains were all read from a single sample in a study of vaccination and CD4 T cells after COVID-19. As to treatment: roughly ten-day PBMC culture with coronavirus spike peptide pools or control peptides (ViraFEST assay). These receptors lack a known antigen. Sequenced with the Oncomine TCR Beta short-read assay was DNA taken from cultured CD4+ T cells. TCRdb re-called the PCR reads through MiXCR, storing one row per CDR3 protein. In the table there are some 11,000 distinct CDR3 sequences, approximately 69% of which are singletons. Sequences were obtained from CD4+ T cells from blood, cultured in vitro. The receptors derive from a human donor who had recovered from COVID-19.

This chain connects TRBV24-1 to TRBJ1-5; the D gene is possibly TRBD1 (5 bases). This CDR3 comprises 13 residues. Looked up from germline, CDR1 is KGHDR and CDR2 is SFDVKD. V lost 6 bases and J 5 bases, leaving 10 bases between the germline ends. This CDR3 is CATSSGRDQPQHF. In DNA, the CDR3 is TGTGCCACCAGTTCGGGGCGAGATCAGCCCCAGCATTTT.

The J gene is TRBJ1-5, the V gene TRBV20-1; TRBD1 agrees at 11 bases. CDR1 is DFQATT and CDR2 is SNEGSKA in the germline V gene (reference sequence). This CDR3 contains 18 residues. V dropped 0 bases and J dropped 6; count of bases not matched to a gene: 13. CDR3 residues: CSARDSGTGGTYFQPQHF. CDR3 nucleotides: TGCAGTGCTAGAGATTCCGGGACAGGGGGTACGTATTTTCAGCCCCAGCATTTT.

The rearrangement joins TRBV7-9 to TRBJ2-3, with D uncertain. The CDR3 spans 15 residues. Between the trimmed V and J ends, which lost 1 base and 0 bases, there was a span of 8 bases. The germline gives CDR1 SEHNR, CDR2 FQNEAQ (reference sequence). The CDR3 region is CASSLGGTSTDTQYF. CDR3 nucleotide sequence: TGTGCCAGCAGCTTAGGCGGAACTAGCACAGATACGCAGTATTTT.

This clonotype turned up a few times. The V and J genes are TRBV6-1 and TRBJ1-2; tentatively, D is TRBD1 (5 bases). Germline V gene data show CDR1 as MNHNS and CDR2 as SASEGT. The CDR3 length is 15 residues. The V end was cut by 10 bases, the J end by 4 bases, with 22 bases between. This CDR3 is CAIDPTGGAVYGYTF. The CDR3, as DNA: TGTGCCATCGACCCGACGGGAGGGGCAGTCTATGGCTACACCTTC.

This clonotype was seen more than once but under ten times. The chain recombines TRBV16 with TRBJ1-2, with a tentative D call TRBD1 (6 bases). Germline CDR1 is KGHSY and CDR2 is FQNENV. V was cut by 0 bases and J by 6 bases, with 14 bases left in between. The CDR3 has 15 residues. The CDR3 DNA is TGTGCCAGCAGCCAATCTACAGGGAGTTTGAATGGCTACACCTTC. Encoded protein: CASSQSTGSLNGYTF.

The rearrangement uses TRBV11-3 and TRBJ2-3; 12 bases are a match to TRBD2. CDR1 SGHNT and CDR2 YENEEA come from the germline V gene. CDR3 length: 16 amino acids. V dropped 1 base and J dropped 2; count of bases not matched to a gene: 1. The CDR3 is CASSLGLAGDTDTQYF. CDR3 nucleotides: TGTGCCAGCAGCTTAGGACTAGCGGGGGACACAGATACGCAGTATTTT.

This chain uses TRBV2 with TRBJ1-5; 7 bases match TRBD1. Germline V gene lookup returns CDR1 SNHLY and CDR2 FYNNEI. This CDR3 has 14 residues. V lost 8 bases and J lost 3; bases outside the gene matches: 7. In DNA, the CDR3 is TGTGCCAGCCGAGCAGGACAGGCCAATCAGCCCCAGCATTTT. It translates to CASRAGQANQPQHF.

The gene calls are TRBV12-3 or TRBV12-4 and TRBJ1-1; D is unresolved. The V and J ends lost 1 base and 6 bases respectively, with 9 bases between them. The CDR3 has 13 amino acids. In DNA form, the CDR3 reads TGTGCCAGCAGTTTAGACAAGGGTCCTGAAGCTTTCTTT. Amino acids: CASSLDKGPEAFF.

The chain carries TRBV11-2 and TRBJ1-5; 9 bases map to TRBD1. V lost 5 bases, J lost 0 bases, and 5 bases stayed unmatched. The CDR3 spans 16 residues. Germline V lookup: CDR1 SGHAT, CDR2 FQNNGV. The chain's CDR3 is CASSQGQGNSNQPQHF. For the CDR3, the DNA is TGTGCCAGCAGCCAAGGACAGGGGAATAGCAATCAGCCCCAGCATTTT.

The chain carries TRBV18 and TRBJ1-1; D possibly corresponds to TRBD1 (6 bases). This CDR3 contains 14 residues. Germline V CDR1 and CDR2: KGHSH, LQKENI. Trimming cost V 4 bases and J 3 bases, with 12 bases left between them. CDR3 nucleotide sequence: TGTGCCAGCTCACGCGACAGGTTACACACTGAAGCTTTCTTT. Protein: CASSRDRLHTEAFF.

In its sample, this clonotype is large. This rearrangement joins TRBV28 to TRBJ1-6; TRBD1 matches at 7 bases. Per the germline V gene, CDR1 is MDHEN and CDR2 is SYDVKM. The CDR3 runs 16 residues. Trimming removed 3 bases from V and 7 bases from J; junction bases left unmatched: 9. CDR3: CASSFSQGTGNSPLHF. The CDR3 DNA reads as TGTGCCAGCAGTTTCTCACAGGGGACGGGAAATTCACCCCTCCACTTT.

This sequence joins TRBV5-5 and TRBJ2-1; D remains ambiguous. Germline lookup yields CDR1 SGHKS and CDR2 YYEKEE (reference sequence). This CDR3 comprises 15 residues. Trimming cost V 0 bases and J 0 bases, with 7 bases left between them. Written as DNA, the CDR3 is TGTGCCAGCAGCTTGGGGCGGAGCTCCTACAATGAGCAGTTCTTC. Translating it yields CASSLGRSSYNEQFF.

Here the CDR3 reads CASSLRQGTFEQYF. The CDR3 nucleotides read TGTGCCAGCAGTTTACGGCAGGGGACGTTCGAGCAGTACTTC. The genes are TRBV28 and TRBJ2-7; possible D gene TRBD1, 6 bases. CDR3 length: 14 residues. V was cut by 2 bases and J by 6 bases, with 14 bases left in between. The germline gives CDR1 MDHEN, CDR2 SYDVKM.

V usage is TRBV28 and J usage is TRBJ1-5; D is perhaps TRBD1 (6 bases). The V gene lost 7 bases and the J gene lost 4 bases, with 11 bases spanning the gap. The CDR3 sequence is 13 residues long. Per germline, CDR1 MDHEN and CDR2 SYDVKM. The CDR3 is CASNVDRNQPQHF. The CDR3 bases are TGTGCCAGCAACGTTGACAGGAATCAGCCCCAGCATTTT.

The rearrangement uses TRBV7-2 and TRBJ2-7; D not resolved. CDR1 and CDR2 (germline): SGHTA, FQGNSA. This CDR3 is built from 12 residues. V gave up 5 bases and J gave up 3 bases, with 8 bases separating them. CDR3 DNA sequence: TGTGCCAGCAGCCCCAGACACTACGAGCAGTACTTC. It translates to CASSPRHYEQYF.